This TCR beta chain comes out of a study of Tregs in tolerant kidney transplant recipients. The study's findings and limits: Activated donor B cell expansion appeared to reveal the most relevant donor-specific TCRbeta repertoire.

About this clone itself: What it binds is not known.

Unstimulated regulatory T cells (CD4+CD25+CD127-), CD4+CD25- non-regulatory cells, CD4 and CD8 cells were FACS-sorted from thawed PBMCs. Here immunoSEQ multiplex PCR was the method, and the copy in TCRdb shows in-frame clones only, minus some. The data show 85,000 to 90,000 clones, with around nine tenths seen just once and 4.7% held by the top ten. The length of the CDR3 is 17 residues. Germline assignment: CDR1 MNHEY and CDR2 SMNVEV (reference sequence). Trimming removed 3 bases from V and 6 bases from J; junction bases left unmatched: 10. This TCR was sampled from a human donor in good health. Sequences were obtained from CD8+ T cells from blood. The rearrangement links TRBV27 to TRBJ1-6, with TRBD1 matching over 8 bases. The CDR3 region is CASSFIRGRIFNSPLHF. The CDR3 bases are TGTGCCAGCAGTTTTATCAGGGGGCGTATCTTTAATTCACCCCTCCACTTT.